Below, 24 T cell receptor beta chains from the same sample are listed, as sequenced in a study of blood T cell repertoires in COVID-19. Generated by immunoSEQ multiplex PCR, the TCRdb table keeps only in-frame clones and is missing some. Of approximately 70,000 clones listed, roughly 85% are singletons. What was sequenced was peripheral blood. All receptors derive from a woman of 80 years or more with active or convalescent COVID-19.

V is TRBV24-1 and J is TRBJ1-4; D may be TRBD1 (6 bases). V shed 2 bases and J shed 6 bases, with 15 bases lying between them. In germline, CDR1 is KGHDR, CDR2 SFDVKD. The CDR3 sequence is 16 residues long. CDR3 in DNA: TGTGCCACCAGTGATTCATCTCAGGGGTCTTATGAAAAACTGTTTTTT. It translates to CATSDSSQGSYEKLFF.

The V call is TRBV5-4, the J call TRBJ1-2; 9 bases match TRBD1. Germline CDR1 reads SGHNT; CDR2 reads YYREEE (reference sequence). This CDR3 is built from 17 residues. V gave up 1 base and J gave up 8 bases; unmatched junction bases: 15. Written as DNA, the CDR3 is TGTGCCAGCAGCTTGTGGCCCCGACAGGGGGATTGGGAGGGCTACACCTTC. Its translation is CASSLWPRQGDWEGYTF.

The rearrangement joins TRBV18 to TRBJ1-1, with TRBD1 matching over 8 bases. From germline, CDR1 is KGHSH and CDR2 LQKENI. The CDR3 has 13 amino acids. Trimming at V came to 4 bases and at J to 11 bases, leaving 9 bases not matched to a gene. Here the CDR3 reads CASSQFLDREAFF. In nucleotides, the CDR3 is TGTGCCAGCTCACAATTCTTGGACAGGGAGGCTTTCTTT. Looking up the rest from reference TRBV18 and TRBJ1-1 gives the full variable domain: NAGVMQNPRHLVRRRGQEARLRCSPMKGHSHVYWYRQLPEEGLKFMVYLQKENIIDESGMPKERFSAEFPKEGPSILRIQQVVRGDSAAYFCASSQFLDREAFFGQGTRLTVV.

For this clone: The junction and the germline gene differ at one end; a read error may be behind it. The CDR3: CAISDDPDTLARF. CDR3 nucleotide sequence: TGTGCCATCAGTGACGACCCGGACACCCTGGCCCGTTTT. The V call is TRBV10-3, the J call TRBJ1-1, with D maybe TRBD1 (5 bases). Looked up from germline, CDR1 is ENHRY and CDR2 is SYGVKD. CDR3 length: 13 amino acids.

J is TRBJ2-1 and V is TRBV7-2, with TRBD2 matching over 9 bases. Per germline, CDR1 SGHTA and CDR2 FQGNSA. V was clipped by 5 bases and J by 5 bases; unmatched bases: 7. This CDR3 comprises 15 residues. The CDR3 spells CASSALAGVNNEQFF. CDR3 DNA sequence: TGTGCCAGCAGCGCTTTAGCGGGGGTGAACAATGAGCAGTTCTTC.

This sequence joins TRBV6-1 and TRBJ1-5; D is undetermined. Germline values: CDR1 MNHNS, CDR2 SASEGT. The CDR3 is made up of 16 amino acids. With 2 bases removed from V and 0 bases from J, the gap between germline ends came to 11 bases. CDR3 nucleotides: TGTGCCAGCAGTGAATTCTCCAGATATAGCAATCAGCCCCAGCATTTT. This gives the protein CASSEFSRYSNQPQHF.

The V call is TRBV28, the J call TRBJ1-3; a possible D gene is TRBD1 (6 bases). Germline loops: CDR1 MDHEN, CDR2 SYDVKM. The CDR3 covers 14 residues. The germline V and J ends were trimmed by 2 bases and 8 bases, with 13 bases remaining between them. The CDR3 DNA follows: TGTGCCAGCAGTTTAAAACAGGGCGTATACACCATATATTTT. Translating gives CASSLKQGVYTIYF.

V usage is TRBV7-2 and J usage is TRBJ1-5; the D gene is possibly TRBD1 (6 bases). This CDR3 spans 16 amino acids. Trimming left V 5 bases short and J 1 base short, with 15 bases between. Germline-derived CDR1 and CDR2 are SGHTA and FQGNSA. The CDR3 protein is CASSPEGVGSNQPQHF. The CDR3 DNA sequence: TGTGCCAGCAGCCCAGAGGGGGTGGGAAGCAATCAGCCCCAGCATTTT.

This chain joins TRBV27 and TRBJ2-5; 9 bases align to TRBD1. The CDR3 has 15 amino acids. Germline trimming cut 5 bases from V and 4 bases from J; bases unmatched to any gene: 8. The germline gives CDR1 MNHEY, CDR2 SMNVEV (reference sequence). CDR3 coding DNA: TGTGCCAGCAGTAACAACAGGGGGCGGGTAGAGACCCAGTACTTC. Its protein product is CASSNNRGRVETQYF.

This chain joins TRBV7-3 and TRBJ2-3; 8 nucleotides line up with TRBD2. Germline V gene data show CDR1 as SGHTA and CDR2 as FQGTGA. The V gene end was trimmed by 5 bases and the J gene end by 1 base; junction bases not matched to a gene: 5. The CDR3 has 15 amino acids. The DNA of the CDR3 is TGTGCCAGCAGCCCCGCGGGGGGACGCACAGATACGCAGTATTTT. Translation: CASSPAGGRTDTQYF.

The chain combines TRBV5-1 with TRBJ2-2; D perhaps matches TRBD1 (6 bases). The CDR3 spans 16 residues. Germline assignment: CDR1 SGHRS and CDR2 YFSETQ. V gave up 0 bases and J gave up 4 bases, with 13 bases separating them. The CDR3 sequence is CASSLEDRTFTGELFF. The CDR3 nucleotides read TGCGCCAGCAGCTTGGAGGACAGAACCTTCACCGGGGAGCTGTTTTTT.

The genes are TRBV2 and TRBJ2-2; 8 positions agree with TRBD1. V dropped 6 bases and J dropped 5; count of bases not matched to a gene: 8. The CDR3 is 15 amino acids. In germline, CDR1 is SNHLY, CDR2 FYNNEI. CDR3 bases: TGTGCCAGCAGCGAAACAGGGGGATGGACCGGGGAGCTGTTTTTT. It specifies CASSETGGWTGELFF.

The rearrangement links TRBV5-1 to TRBJ1-3; D unresolved. CDR1 and CDR2 from the germline V gene are SGHRS and YFSETQ. Trimming left V 6 bases short and J 4 bases short, with 11 bases between. The CDR3 is made up of 13 amino acids. The DNA of the CDR3 is TGCGCCAGCATATCTCTGGGCGGAAACACCATATATTTT. Residues: CASISLGGNTIYF.

The chain employs TRBV30 and TRBJ2-1; 7 nucleotides match TRBD1. CDR1 and CDR2 from the germline V gene are GTSNPN and SVGIG (reference sequence). V shed 0 bases and J 1 base; nucleotides not matched to a gene: 3. The CDR3 spans 15 residues. The CDR3 here is CAWSVRTGSYNEQFF. CDR3 sequence (DNA): TGTGCCTGGAGTGTACGGACAGGATCCTACAATGAGCAGTTCTTC.

This clone was observed a few times. The rearrangement joins TRBV15 to TRBJ2-5; 8 nucleotides agree with TRBD2. The CDR3 sequence is 15 residues long. Per the germline V gene, CDR1 is LNHNV and CDR2 is YYDKDF (reference sequence). V dropped 8 bases and J dropped 5; count of bases not matched to a gene: 13. The CDR3 DNA is TGTGCCACCGGTGCGGACGGGGGGGCATGGGAGACCCAGTACTTC. Translating it yields CATGADGGAWETQYF. Combining the CDR3 with reference TRBV15 and TRBJ2-5 gives the whole variable domain DAMVIQNPRYQVTQFGKPVTLSCSQTLNHNVMYWYQQKSSQAPKLLFHYYDKDFNNEADTPDNFQSRRPNTSFCFLDIRSPGLGDTAMYLCATGADGGAWETQYFGPGTRLLVL.

The rearrangement uses TRBV6-2 or TRBV6-3 and TRBJ2-3, with D perhaps TRBD2 (5 bases). V shed 2 bases and J shed 2 bases, with 11 bases lying between them. From germline, CDR1 is MNHEY and CDR2 SVGEGT. The CDR3 has 15 amino acids. CDR3 region: CASSYAVGNTDTQYF. The CDR3 region has the DNA TGTGCCAGCAGTTACGCGGTCGGGAACACAGATACGCAGTATTTT.

This clone showed up just once. This rearrangement joins TRBV30 to TRBJ1-1; D might be TRBD1 (5 bases). V was shortened by 7 bases and J by 5 bases, with 14 bases between the two germline ends. This CDR3 contains 12 residues. Germline V gene sequence: CDR1 GTSNPN, CDR2 SVGIG (reference sequence). CDR3 protein: CASNQGGTEAFF. CDR3 DNA sequence: TGTGCCTCCAACCAGGGAGGAACTGAAGCTTTCTTT.

This chain links TRBV28 with TRBJ1-1; maybe TRBD1 (6 bases). The V end was cut by 3 bases, the J end by 3 bases, with 11 bases between. Per the germline V gene, CDR1 is MDHEN and CDR2 is SYDVKM. The CDR3 is 14 residues long. The CDR3 reads CASSLSGGHTEAFF. In DNA form, the CDR3 reads TGTGCCAGCAGTTTGTCGGGGGGGCACACTGAAGCTTTCTTT. Variable domain in full (rest from reference TRBV28 and TRBJ1-1): DVKVTQSSRYLVKRTGEKVFLECVQDMDHENMFWYRQDPGLGLRLIYFSYDVKMKEKGDIPEGYSVSREKKERFSLILESASTNQTSMYLCASSLSGGHTEAFFGQGTRLTVV.

The table lists this clone with a count of one. This chain connects TRBV9 to TRBJ1-1, with D possibly TRBD1 on 5 matching bases. The CDR3 loop spans 13 amino acids. Germline assignment: CDR1 SGDLS and CDR2 YYNGEE. The V end was cut by 0 bases, the J end by 6 bases, with 9 bases between. The CDR3 loop is CASSVAWGAEAFF. The CDR3 region has the DNA TGTGCCAGCAGCGTAGCCTGGGGCGCTGAAGCTTTCTTT. Full variable domain (rest looked up from reference TRBV9 and TRBJ1-1): DSGVTQTPKHLITATGQRVTLRCSPRSGDLSVYWYQQSLDQGLQFLIQYYNGEERAKGNILERFSAQQFPDLHSELNLSSLELGDSALYFCASSVAWGAEAFFGQGTRLTVV.

The chain joins TRBV7-3 to TRBJ1-6; 12 bases are a match to TRBD1. The germline V gene has CDR1 SGHTA and CDR2 FQGTGA. CDR3 size: 17 residues. V was pared by 0 bases and J by 10 bases, with 7 bases of the junction left unmatched. Here the CDR3 reads CASSLTAAGTGGSPLHF. DNA of the CDR3: TGTGCCAGCAGCTTAACAGCAGCCGGGACAGGGGGCTCACCCCTCCACTTT.

J is TRBJ2-3 and V is TRBV9; D uncertain. CDR1 is SGDLS, CDR2 YYNGEE, per germline. The CDR3 spans 15 residues. Trimming left V 0 bases short and J 6 bases short, with 14 bases between. The CDR3 is CASSVAETSRDTQYF. CDR3 nucleotide sequence: TGTGCCAGCAGCGTAGCTGAGACTTCCCGTGATACGCAGTATTTT.

The chain uses TRBV19 and TRBJ2-1; 10 nucleotides line up with TRBD2. The junction had 8 bases not matched to a gene; V was cut back by 0 bases and J by 3 bases. This CDR3 has 18 amino acids. CDR1 is LNHDA, CDR2 SQIVND, per germline (reference sequence). CDR3 sequence: CASSIEPPGLAFYNEQFF. For the CDR3, the DNA is TGTGCCAGTAGTATAGAGCCCCCGGGACTAGCGTTCTACAATGAGCAGTTCTTC. The full variable domain, its missing parts supplied by reference TRBV19 and TRBJ2-1, is DGGITQSPKYLFRKEGQNVTLSCEQNLNHDAMYWYRQDPGQGLRLIYYSQIVNDFQKGDIAEGYSVSREKKESFPLTVTSAQKNPTAFYLCASSIEPPGLAFYNEQFFGPGTRLTVL.

CDR3 in amino acids: CASSLTTGAWGSSTDTQYF. The CDR3, as DNA: TGTGCCAGCTCACTAACGACAGGGGCTTGGGGCTCTAGCACAGATACGCAGTATTTT. The chain links TRBV18 to TRBJ2-3; 8 positions match TRBD1. V lost 4 bases to trimming and J lost 0 bases; unmatched junction nucleotides: 15. Germline lookup yields CDR1 KGHSH and CDR2 LQKENI. The CDR3 length is 19 residues.

The chain employs TRBV18 and TRBJ2-5; TRBD2 might be the D (5 bases). This CDR3 region has 14 residues. Trimming removed 0 bases at V and 2 bases at J, with 7 bases between. The germline CDR1 and CDR2 sequences are KGHSH and LQKENI. This chain's CDR3 is CASSPPTRQETQYF. DNA for the CDR3: TGTGCCAGCTCACCACCTACTAGACAAGAGACCCAGTACTTC.